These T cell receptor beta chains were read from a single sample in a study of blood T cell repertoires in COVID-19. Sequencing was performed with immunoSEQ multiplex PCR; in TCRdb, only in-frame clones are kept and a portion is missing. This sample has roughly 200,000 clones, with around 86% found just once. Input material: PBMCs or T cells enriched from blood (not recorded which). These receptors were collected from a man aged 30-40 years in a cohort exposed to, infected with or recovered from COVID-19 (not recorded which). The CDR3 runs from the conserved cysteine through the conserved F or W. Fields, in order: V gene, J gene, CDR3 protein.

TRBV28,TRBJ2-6,CASSLKGAPGANVLTF
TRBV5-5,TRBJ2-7,CASSLLGQGAYEQYF
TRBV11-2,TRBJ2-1,CASSTLGGQDYNEQFF
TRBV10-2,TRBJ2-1,CASRALSGLAGSAIYNEQFF
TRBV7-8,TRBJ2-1,CASSLVLALAGGHSYNEQFF
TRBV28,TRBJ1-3,CASSHGGLGNTIYF
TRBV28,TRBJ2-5,CASSYQGSATQYF
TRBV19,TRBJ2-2,CASNPGMNTGELFF
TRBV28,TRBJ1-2,CASSFGLPGYTF
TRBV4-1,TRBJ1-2,CASSQEILGQRVTNYGYTF
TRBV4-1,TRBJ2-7,CASSQQGQGIYEQYF
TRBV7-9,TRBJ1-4,CASSADGKEKLFF
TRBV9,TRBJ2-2,CASSRDRSPGELFF
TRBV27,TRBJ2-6,CASSPDRRGGSGANVLTF
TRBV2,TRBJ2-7,CASSWTSGGYEQYF
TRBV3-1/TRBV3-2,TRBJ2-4,CASSQTGRSVAGGGNIQYF
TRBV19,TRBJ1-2,CASGRGVGDYGYTF
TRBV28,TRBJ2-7,CASKVGGSDEQYF
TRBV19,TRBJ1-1,CASSTRGQGAFDTEAFF
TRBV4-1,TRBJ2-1,CASSQELAGMNEQFF
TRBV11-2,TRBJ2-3,CASSTSAVDTQYF
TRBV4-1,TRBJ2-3,CASSQVLARDTDTQYF
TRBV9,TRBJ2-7,CASSGYRGNEQYF
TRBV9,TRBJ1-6,CASSPDLGSSYNSPLHF
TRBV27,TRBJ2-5,CASSLGAGWETQYF
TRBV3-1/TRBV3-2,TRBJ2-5,CASSQVQGRIRETQYF
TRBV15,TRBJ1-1,CATSRGGGWQGFAEAFF
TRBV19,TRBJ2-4,CASSMWGGGPQNIQYF
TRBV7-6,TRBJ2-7,CASSGGSGITYEQYF
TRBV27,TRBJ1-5,CASSRTGIYQPQHF
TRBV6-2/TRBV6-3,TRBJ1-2,CASSPPQGHYGYTF
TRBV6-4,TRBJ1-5,CASSGITGLVHQPQHF
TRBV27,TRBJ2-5,CASKSFQETQYF
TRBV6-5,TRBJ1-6,CASSYSTGYSPLHF
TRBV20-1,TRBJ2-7,CSASISGRVDEQYF
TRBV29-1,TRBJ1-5,CSAEGRGLHNQPQHF
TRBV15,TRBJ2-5,CATSRKQVYQETQYF
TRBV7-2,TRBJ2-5,CASSARQGRGGQETQYF
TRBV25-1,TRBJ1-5,CASSGPGVIQPQHF
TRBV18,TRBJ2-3,CASSPQGGDTQYF
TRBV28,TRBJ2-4,CASSSPLQGRAKNIQYF
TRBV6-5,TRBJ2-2,CASSLLAGGNTGELFF
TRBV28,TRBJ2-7,CASSAPGQGANEQYF
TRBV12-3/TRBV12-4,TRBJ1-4,CASSRTNEKLFF
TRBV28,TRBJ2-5,CASSWGTSGSQTQYF
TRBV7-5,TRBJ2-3,CARSLRAGATQYF
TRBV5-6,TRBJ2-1,CASSSRGWQRFDEQFF
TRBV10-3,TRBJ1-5,CAISESTGSNQPQHF
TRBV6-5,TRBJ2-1,CASSPGTSLMYEQFF
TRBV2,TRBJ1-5,CATTGGPYQPQHF
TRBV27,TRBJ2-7,CASSLKREPTYEQYF